This TCR beta chain derives from a study of T-cell memory formation after mild COVID-19 (dated by TCRdb to about 2021). For the wider study: TCR sequence clusters from the two donors were largely donor specific. In two donors, T-cell clones that expanded and contracted after mild COVID-19 were followed by sequencing TCRalpha and TCRbeta repertoires longitudinally. The cohort was made up of two young adult volunteers, one female and one male, who were previously healthy.

This clonotype was detected only a few times. What antigen it recognizes has not been identified. No much larger clone is present one base from it, and per-base qualities are unavailable. The sequencing machine was an Illumina NovaSeq 6000. TCRalpha and TCRbeta cDNA libraries were constructed by 5'RACE with constant-segment primers, with sample barcodes and unique molecular identifiers being introduced. RNA was extracted from every sample with Trizol reagent. Amplification of the libraries took two PCR steps, and the second step added a second sample barcode plus Illumina TruSeq adapters. Sequencing of libraries was performed on an Illumina NovaSeq with 2 x 150 bp paired-end reads. On the study's bioinformatics: The reads were demultiplexed and collapsed into UMI-guided consensus sequences using migec v1.2.7. Using mixcr v2.1.11, the UMI consensuses were aligned to TRA and TRB V and J templates and assembled into clonotypes. Expanded or contracted clonotypes were those called significant by both edgeR and NoisET, with noise models trained on biological replicates. For edgeR calls, a false discovery rate-adjusted p below 0.01 and a log2 fold-change threshold of 1 were applied. PCA with hierarchical clustering of max-normalized trajectories of the 1000 most abundant clonotypes was used as exploratory dynamics analysis. Each responding clone was given a CD4 or CD8 phenotype based on the CD4+ and CD8+ repertoires, which had been sequenced separately. TCRdb reanalyzed the raw reads on its own, using fastp at Q25 for trimming and MiXCR for clone calling, and kept in-frame beta chains. Every CDR3 protein is listed once, alongside the most common genes and DNA of its rows. TCRdb, rather than the study authors, made the V and J calls. This sample has under 300,000 distinct CDR3 sequences in its table, and approximately 9% of those were observed once. Of the sample, 20% to 25% is held by the ten largest clones.

Findings and caveats that apply to the study as a whole: Balanced CD4/CD8 phenotypes were observed for clones contracting from day 15 to 85, whereas a bias towards CD4+ was observed for a second wave of clones expanding from day 15 to 37. Some responding clones were detected in pre-infection memory, suggesting pre-existing cross-reactive memory T cells joined the SARS-CoV-2 response. The study covered only a couple of mild cases, and larger cohorts including severe cases with pre-infection samples were considered necessary. The second-wave clones that peaked on day 37 were not confirmed to be SARS-CoV-2 specific. Contracting CD4+ clones turned up mainly in the CM and EM memory subsets, whereas EMRA was where CD8+ clones were enriched.

V is shortened by 5 bases, J by 6 bases, and the region joining them spans 10 bases. CDR1 and CDR2, per the germline V gene, are SGHTA and FQGNSA. The CDR3 covers 13 residues, taking in both the cysteine and the phenylalanine. CDR3 DNA is the only sequence kept; it has 39 bases, read in frame from the first base. Ficoll-Paque density gradient centrifugation was the method used to isolate PBMCs. This TCR came from a man aged 18 to 35 who had mild COVID-19 (a few samples of this study predate the infection). The sample titles of this study are shuffled in the database, so cell type and time point are left out; the donor was told from shared clones. Sequenced sample: PBMCs or a T cell subset sorted from them (not recorded which). The chain joins TRBV7-2 to TRBJ1-4, with no D gene named confidently. The sequenced DNA is TGTGCCAGCAGCCCGGCGGGCCATGAAAAACTGTTTTTT. This gives the protein CASSPAGHEKLFF.